This TCR beta chain was retrieved from a study of a mutant IDH1 vaccine in newly diagnosed glioma. For this clone: The antigen is unknown.

Time point here: week 35, safety follow-up. Vaccination comprised doses that each held 300 ug of mutant IDH1 20-mer peptide, plus topical imiquimod. Assay: immunoSEQ multiplex PCR; the TCRdb copy retains only in-frame clones and omits some. The table includes 60,000 or so clones, around four fifths detected once. CDR3 length: 20 amino acids. This sequence was found in a man aged 25-45 years with glioma. The specimen was PBMCs, collected from a glioma patient whose treatment included an IDH1 peptide vaccine. This chain joins TRBV7-5 and TRBJ2-4; the table's D call of TRBD2 was not tested on the DNA. TRBV7-5 is listed as a pseudogene. In nucleotides, the CDR3 is TGTGTCAGAAGCTTAGGACCGAACGCGTGGAGCGGGGGAGCGAGAAACATTCAGTACTTC. It specifies CVRSLGPNAWSGGARNIQYF.